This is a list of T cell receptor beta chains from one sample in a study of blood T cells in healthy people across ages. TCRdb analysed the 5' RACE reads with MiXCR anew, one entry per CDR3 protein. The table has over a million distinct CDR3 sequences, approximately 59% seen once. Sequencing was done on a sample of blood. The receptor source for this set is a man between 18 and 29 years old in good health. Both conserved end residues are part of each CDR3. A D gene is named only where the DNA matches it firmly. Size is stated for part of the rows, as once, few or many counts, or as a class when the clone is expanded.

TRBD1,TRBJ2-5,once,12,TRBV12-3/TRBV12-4,TGTGCCAGCAGTTTCATAGGGGGCCATCAGTACTTC,CASSFIGGHQYF
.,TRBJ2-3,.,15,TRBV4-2,TGTGCCAGCAGCCAAGTAGGGGGGAACACAGATACGCAGTATTTT,CASSQVGGNTDTQYF
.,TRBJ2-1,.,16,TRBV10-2,TGCGCCAGCAGTGAGGGAAAGGGTTCCTCCTACAATGAGCAGTTCTTC,CASSEGKGSSYNEQFF
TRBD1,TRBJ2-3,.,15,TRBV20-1,TGCAGTGCTAGAGTTCAGGGGGACAGCACAGATACGCAGTATTTT,CSARVQGDSTDTQYF
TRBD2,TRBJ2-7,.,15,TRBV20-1,TGCAGTGCTAGCCCCCAACGGGGGGGTGCCTACGAGCAGTACTTC,CSASPQRGGAYEQYF
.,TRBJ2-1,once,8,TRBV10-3,TGTGCCATCTCGAAGCAGTTCTTC,CAISKQFF
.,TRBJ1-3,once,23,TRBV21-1,TGTGCCAGCAGCAGCCTAGGGACGAGCGAGGACGGCCATCCTCTAAGCTCTGGAAACACCATATATTTT,CASSSLGTSEDGHPLSSGNTIYF
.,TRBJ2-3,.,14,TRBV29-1,TGCAGCGTTGTGTGGGACTTCATCACAGATACGCAGTATTTT,CSVVWDFITDTQYF
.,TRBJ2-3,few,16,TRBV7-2,TGTGCCAGCAGCCCCGGGCTAGGCGATTTCACAGATACGCAGTATTTT,CASSPGLGDFTDTQYF
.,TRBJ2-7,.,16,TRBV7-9,TGTGCCAGCAGCTTAGCGGAGGTGGGCATCCTTCACGAGCAGTACTTC,CASSLAEVGILHEQYF
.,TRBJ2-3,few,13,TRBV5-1,TGCGCCAGCAGTGTCAGGGTCACAGATACGCAGTATTTT,CASSVRVTDTQYF